Given below is one TCR beta chain in context. What antigen it recognizes has not been identified. It has no much larger one-base neighbor in the sample; base qualities were not kept. V has 3 bases trimmed and J has 4 bases trimmed; junction bases matching no gene number 5. Including the terminal cysteine and phenylalanine, the CDR3 comprises 14 residues. Of all the DNA, just the CDR3 is kept, 42 bases in frame from base 1. From a lookup of the germline V gene (reference sequence), CDR1 and CDR2 are DFQATT and SNEGSKA. Genomic DNA served as template for TCR beta VDJ combination and CDR3 sequence profiling. An Illumina HiSeq 2000 was used for TCR repertoire sequencing. The published analysis was carried out like this. TRBV/TRBJ rearrangement plots, CDR3 size and DJ length profiles, and Simpson's diversity index were used to assess repertoires. The most abundant DNA sequence in the deep sequencing data was taken as the immunodominant clone. CDR3 amino acid sequences were screened for sharing across subjects and were compared with published repertoires and the VDJdb database. The public reads were quality trimmed at Q25 with fastp and then assembled into clones with MiXCR by TCRdb, keeping productive beta chains. A single entry per CDR3 protein holds the most common genes and DNA from its merged rows. It is TCRdb's table, rather than the study itself, that gives the V and J calls and clone size. The sample has roughly 170,000 distinct CDR3 sequences on record, 55% to 70% of them singletons. Roughly 42% of the sample comes from the top ten.

The study deep-sequenced TCR repertoires of sorted CD4+ and CD8+ blood T cells from severe aplastic anemia patients and healthy subjects. Ficoll-Paque density gradient centrifugation was used to isolate peripheral blood mononuclear cells. Before DNA extraction, CD4+ and CD8+ T cells were sorted by FACS or by magnetic beads. The data originate from a study of CD8+CD57+ T cells in acquired aplastic anemia (dated by TCRdb to the late 2010s). For the study in its entirety: On average, sorted CD4+ and CD8+ cells yielded around 3.4 ug of extracted DNA, with a range of roughly 0.17 to 30 ug. Mean read counts for healthy donor samples were about 10 million for CD4+ cells and 11 million to 14 million for CD8+ cells.

Study-wide findings and limitations: No significant difference in CD8+ Simpson's diversity was found between patients and healthy controls (P=0.060). Approximately 31 CD8+ CDR3 sequences were found in both patients and controls but appeared to be highly expressed in patients and within the immunodominant clones of the patients.

Recombination connected TRBV20-1 to TRBJ2-5, with 10 central nucleotides matching TRBD2. The receptor comes from a human donor in good health. Sequenced material: sorted CD4+, CD8+, or CD8+CD57+ T cells (not recorded which) from PBMCs. CDR3 region: CSARVAGGTETQYF. The sequenced DNA is TGCAGTGCTAGGGTAGCGGGGGGCACAGAGACCCAGTACTTC.